Listed below are T cell receptor beta chains from one sample, sequenced in a study of T cell responses to AZD1222 COVID-19 vaccine. Using immunoSEQ multiplex PCR, the repertoire was profiled, and TCRdb retains in-frame clones only, with some absent. The repertoire includes 75,000 to 90,000 clones, 92% of them detected once, and 4.7% sits in the top ten. This material consisted of peripheral blood, taken 28 days after the second AZD1222 dose. Receptors were obtained from an adult who received the AZD1222 COVID-19 vaccine. The CDR3 runs from the conserved cysteine through the conserved F or W. A D gene is named only where the DNA matches it firmly. Clone sizes are given selectively: once, few, many, or a class where the clone is expanded.

-	-	TRBV20-1	TRBJ1-2	TGCAGTGCTCGAACACGGGATGGCTACACCTTC	CSARTRDGYTF
-	-	TRBV3-1/TRBV3-2	TRBJ2-5	TGTGCCAGCAGCCAAAGGACCGGGGGTAAAGAGACCCAGTACTTC	CASSQRTGGKETQYF
-	TRBD1	TRBV6-5	TRBJ1-5	TGTGCCAGCAGTATCCGGGACAGGTCCCCCCAGCCCCAGCATTTT	CASSIRDRSPQPQHF
-	TRBD1	TRBV7-8	TRBJ1-2	TGTGCCAGCAGCTTAGGGGTAGCAGGGGGCCTTTCTAACTATGGCTACACCTTC	CASSLGVAGGLSNYGYTF
-	TRBD2	TRBV7-7	TRBJ2-5	TGTGCCAGCAGCCTAGCGGGGGTTCAAGAGACCCAGTACTTC	CASSLAGVQETQYF
-	-	TRBV2	TRBJ2-7	TGTGCCAGCAGGGGGGATTTGGACATTTCCTACGAGCAGTACTTC	CASRGDLDISYEQYF
-	-	TRBV25-1	TRBJ1-1	TGTGCCAGCAGTGAATCCGGGGGTTTGAACACTGAAGCTTTCTTT	CASSESGGLNTEAFF
-	-	TRBV7-6	TRBJ1-3	TGTGCCAGCAGCTTATCAGTCCCAAACACCATATATTTT	CASSLSVPNTIYF
-	-	TRBV20-1	TRBJ2-7	TGCAGTGCCCCACTCCCCTTCTACGAGTTC	CSAPLPFYEF
-	TRBD1	TRBV7-9	TRBJ1-5	TGTGCCAGCAGCCTCGAGGAGGACAGGGGGCAGCCCCAGCATTTT	CASSLEEDRGQPQHF
few	TRBD1	TRBV9	TRBJ2-5	TGTGCCAGCAGCCGCACCGGGACAGCACCCCAAGAGACCCAGTACTTC	CASSRTGTAPQETQYF
-	-	TRBV13	TRBJ2-7	TGTGCCAGCAGCTTGCTGAACAGGGACTCCTACGAGCAGTACTTC	CASSLLNRDSYEQYF
once	TRBD2	TRBV5-1	TRBJ2-1	TGCGCCAGCAGGGTTAGCGGGAGTTCCTACAATGAGCAGTTCTTC	CASRVSGSSYNEQFF
-	-	TRBV9	TRBJ1-2	TGTGCCAGCAGCGCCCCCCCAGTTACTAACTATGGCTACACCTTC	CASSAPPVTNYGYTF
-	TRBD2	TRBV24-1	TRBJ2-5	TGTGCCACCAGTTCGGGGGGCCAAGAGACCCAGTACTTC	CATSSGGQETQYF
-	TRBD2	TRBV5-6	TRBJ2-2	TGTGCCAGCAGCCCCCAACTAGCGGGAGGGGGGGAGCTGTTTTTT	CASSPQLAGGGELFF
-	-	TRBV28	TRBJ2-1	TGTGCCAGCAGTCGTGGTGAGCAGTTCTTC	CASSRGEQFF
-	-	TRBV7-8	TRBJ1-5	TGTGCCAGCAGCCACTCCGTGGTAGGGAGCAATCAGCCCCAGCATTTT	CASSHSVVGSNQPQHF
-	-	TRBV19	TRBJ2-5	TGTGCCAGTAGTATAGATAGTGGGGGAGAGACCCAGTACTTC	CASSIDSGGETQYF
-	TRBD1	TRBV4-3	TRBJ1-2	TGCGCCAGCAGCCAAATACAGGGGGCTAACTATGGCTACACCTTC	CASSQIQGANYGYTF
-	-	TRBV20-1	TRBJ1-4	TGCAGTGCTAGTTCGACCGGGAATCGCTTCAATGAAAAACTGTTTTTT	CSASSTGNRFNEKLFF
-	-	TRBV7-2	TRBJ1-5	TGTGCCAGCAGCTTTAGACGTGATGATCAGCCCCAGCATTTT	CASSFRRDDQPQHF
-	TRBD1	TRBV6-2/TRBV6-3	TRBJ2-7	TGTGCCAGCAGTTACTCCGTCTGGGGACAGGTTTCTAACGAGCAGTACTTC	CASSYSVWGQVSNEQYF
-	TRBD1	TRBV5-1	TRBJ2-2	TGCGCCAGCAGCTCGGGGACAGGGCGTACCGGGGAGCTGTTTTTT	CASSSGTGRTGELFF
-	-	TRBV5-6	TRBJ1-1	TGTGCCAGCAGCTCAGACTTGGAAGCTTTCTTT	CASSSDLEAFF
-	TRBD1	TRBV29-1	TRBJ2-3	TGCAGCGTTGGACAGGGGACGGATACGCAGTATTTT	CSVGQGTDTQYF
-	-	TRBV27	TRBJ1-2	TGTGCCAGCAGTTCCGGGACCGGGATCAGCGATGGCTACACCTTC	CASSSGTGISDGYTF
-	-	TRBV5-5	TRBJ1-1	TGTGCCAGCAGCTTGCGGGGGGCCGGGGGGAACACTGAAGCTTTCTTT	CASSLRGAGGNTEAFF
-	-	TRBV11-3	TRBJ2-2	TGTGCCAGCAGCTCAGGGGATGTCGGGGAGCTGTTTTTT	CASSSGDVGELFF
-	-	TRBV30	TRBJ1-5	TGTGCCTTGGGGGAGGGTTCTCAGCCCCAGCATTTT	CALGEGSQPQHF
-	-	TRBV5-8	TRBJ1-1	TGTGCCAGCAGCTCCAACCGGGGTGACGGAGGGACTTTCTTT	CASSSNRGDGGTFF
-	-	TRBV30	TRBJ1-2	TGTGCCTGGAGTGTGGCGGTCTATGGCTACACCTTC	CAWSVAVYGYTF
-	-	TRBV18	TRBJ2-5	TGTGCCAGCTCAGGGACCAGCCAAGAGACCCAGTACTTC	CASSGTSQETQYF
-	-	TRBV6-1	TRBJ1-5	TGTGCCAGCAGTGACAGTACGGGTCAGCCCCAGCATTTT	CASSDSTGQPQHF
few	TRBD1	TRBV24-1	TRBJ1-6	TGTGCCACCAGTGCCCCGCCCCGGGACAGGGAGCAGCCACCCCTCCACTTT	CATSAPPRDREQPPLHF
-	-	TRBV6-1	TRBJ1-2	TGTGCCAGCAGAGAAGGGCCGGGTTACTATGGCTACACCTTC	CASREGPGYYGYTF
-	-	TRBV7-9	TRBJ1-2	TGTGCCAGCAGCTTTGATGGGGGAAGTTATGGCTACACCTTC	CASSFDGGSYGYTF
-	-	TRBV10-3	TRBJ1-2	TGTGCCATCAGTGAGTCGAAGGGGACTAACTATGGCTACACCTTC	CAISESKGTNYGYTF
few	-	TRBV7-9	TRBJ2-1	TGTGCCAGCAGCTTGGAATCCTACAATGAGCAGTTCTTC	CASSLESYNEQFF
-	-	TRBV7-9	TRBJ2-7	TGTGCCAGCAGCCAAAAAGCCACCTACGAGCAGTACTTC	CASSQKATYEQYF
-	-	TRBV10-3	TRBJ1-5	TGTGCCATCAGTGAATTCGAGGGAGGTAATCAGCCCCAGCATTTT	CAISEFEGGNQPQHF
once	TRBD2	TRBV4-1	TRBJ2-7	TGCGCCAGCAGCGCTCTAGCGGGACCCTACGAGCAGTACTTC	CASSALAGPYEQYF
once	-	TRBV29-1	TRBJ1-3	TGCAGCGTTGAAGATCCCTTTCCGACACCCGGTAGGGACACCATATATTTT	CSVEDPFPTPGRDTIYF
-	-	TRBV28	TRBJ2-7	TGTGCCAGCAGTTCTTTGACAGGCGCTTCCTACGAGCAGTACTTC	CASSSLTGASYEQYF
-	-	TRBV3-1/TRBV3-2	TRBJ2-5	TGTGCCAGCAGAACCTTACAAGGGGAGACCCAGTACTTC	CASRTLQGETQYF
-	-	TRBV6-4	TRBJ1-5	TGTGCCAGCAGTGCGATCGCCAATCAGCCCCAGCATTTT	CASSAIANQPQHF
-	-	TRBV19	TRBJ2-7	TGTGCCAGTAGTATCATGGAGGGTGGCTCCTACGAGCAGTACTTC	CASSIMEGGSYEQYF
-	-	TRBV28	TRBJ2-7	TGTGCCAGCAGCGCTCCCCCCCCGGGCGTTGCCTACGAGCAGTACTTC	CASSAPPPGVAYEQYF
-	-	TRBV30	TRBJ1-1	TGTGCCTGGAGGCAGGAAACTGAAGCTTTCTTT	CAWRQETEAFF
-	TRBD2	TRBV3-1/TRBV3-2	TRBJ2-1	TGTGCCAGCAGCCACCGCGGGGGGTACAATGAGCAGTTCTTC	CASSHRGGYNEQFF
-	-	TRBV5-1	TRBJ1-1	TGCGCCAGCAGCTTACGGGACATGAACACTGAAGCTTTCTTT	CASSLRDMNTEAFF
-	-	TRBV28	TRBJ2-1	TGTGCCAGCAACGAGCGAACGTTCTCCTACAATGAGCAGTTCTTC	CASNERTFSYNEQFF
-	-	TRBV3-1/TRBV3-2	TRBJ2-7	TGTGCCAGCAGACCTCGAGACAGGTCTAACGAGCAGTACTTC	CASRPRDRSNEQYF
few	TRBD2	TRBV29-1	TRBJ2-7	TGCAGCGTGGGGGGGAGCGGGATTGGTTACGAGCAGTACTTC	CSVGGSGIGYEQYF
-	-	TRBV29-1	TRBJ1-1	TGCAGCGCGTTCTTTCCTCGGGGCCCGGCGGCTGAAGCTTTCTTT	CSAFFPRGPAAEAFF
-	-	TRBV19	TRBJ2-5	TGTGCCAGTAGTATAGATCTACCCCCAGAGACCCAGTACTTC	CASSIDLPPETQYF
-	TRBD1	TRBV4-3	TRBJ2-7	TGCGCCAGCAGCCAAACATTTCAACGACAGGGGGAAAGCTACGAGCAGTACTTC	CASSQTFQRQGESYEQYF
-	-	TRBV21-1	TRBJ1-3	TGTGCCTCCCAACCCGGTGGTGGTTTGGGAAACACCATATATTTT	CASQPGGGLGNTIYF
-	TRBD1	TRBV6-6	TRBJ1-2	TGTGCCAGCAGTCCCGGACAGGGAGCCCTCTCTAACTATGGCTACACCTTC	CASSPGQGALSNYGYTF
-	-	TRBV6-5	TRBJ1-5	TGTGCCAGCAGTACAGTTAGCAATCAGCCCCAGCATTTT	CASSTVSNQPQHF